Presented here are 8 T cell receptor beta chains from one specimen sequenced in a study of sequential checkpoint blockade in melanoma. Method: immunoSEQ multiplex PCR; TCRdb's copy keeps in-frame clones and lacks some. Among 6,500 to 9,000 clones listed, about 20% were seen once. Treatment defined: randomized to nivolumab then ipilimumab (arm A) or the reverse (arm B). The sample in question was tumor tissue (inferred from file names), obtained from a patient given nivolumab and ipilimumab in sequence. The source is a human donor with melanoma.

This clone was recorded at least ten times. V is TRBV11-3 and J is TRBJ1-1; D is undetermined. Germline CDR1 and CDR2: SGHNT and YENEEA. This CDR3 is built from 15 residues. Trimming pared 4 bases from V and 1 base from J, leaving 13 bases between. CDR3 nucleotide sequence: TGTGCCAGCAGCTCTCCAGTTCGGGCGAACACTGAAGCTTTCTTT. Translating it yields CASSSPVRANTEAFF.

This clone has only a few counts. The gene calls are TRBV11-3 and TRBJ2-7; 7 positions agree with TRBD2. V lost 2 bases, J lost 3 bases, and 7 bases stayed unmatched. The CDR3 has 15 amino acids. CDR1 is SGHNT and CDR2 is YENEEA in the germline V gene. The CDR3 loop is CASSLIPSGDYEQYF. The CDR3 nucleotides are TGTGCCAGCAGCTTAATACCTAGCGGTGACTACGAGCAGTACTTC.

This clone is categorized as medium-sized. The chain links TRBV6-8 to TRBJ1-1; 9 nucleotides line up with TRBD1. This CDR3 spans 16 amino acids. J gave up 4 bases and V 0 bases, and 6 bases lay outside the gene matches. Germline values: CDR1 MNHGY, CDR2 SAAAGT. CDR3 residues: CASSYSGPDRGTEAFF. CDR3 in DNA: TGTGCCAGCAGTTACTCAGGTCCGGACAGGGGCACTGAAGCTTTCTTT.

Many counts were recorded for this clone. This chain links TRBV11-3 with TRBJ2-7; 7 bases match TRBD1. J gave up 9 bases and V 4 bases, and 15 bases lay outside the gene matches. The germline V gene encodes CDR1 SGHNT and CDR2 YENEEA. There are 15 residues in the CDR3. CDR3 sequence reads: CASSSQQGSPTRQYF. CDR3 in DNA: TGTGCCAGCAGCTCCCAACAGGGGTCTCCGACACGGCAGTACTTC.

The chain joins TRBV19 to TRBJ1-2; a possible D gene is TRBD1 (6 bases). V was shortened by 6 bases and J by 2 bases, with 22 bases between the two germline ends. This CDR3 has 17 residues. CDR1 is LNHDA and CDR2 is SQIVND in the germline V gene (reference sequence). The CDR3 here is CASRVRTVDGTNYGYTF. CDR3 coding DNA: TGTGCCAGTAGAGTGAGGACAGTTGACGGGACCAACTATGGCTACACCTTC.

This clone has more than one count but fewer than ten. The V and J genes are TRBV6-8 and TRBJ2-5; no clear D. Germline CDR1 and CDR2: MNHGY and SAAAGT. The CDR3 is 12 residues long. V gave up 6 bases and J gave up 4 bases, with 9 bases separating them. The CDR3 bases are TGTGCCAGCAGCCCCTCAGGAGAGACCCAGTACTTC. This sequence encodes CASSPSGETQYF.

V is TRBV19 and J is TRBJ2-5, with a possible D match to TRBD1 (7 bases). Trimming cost V 1 base and J 7 bases, with 13 bases left between them. The CDR3 has 14 residues. Germline V gene data show CDR1 as LNHDA and CDR2 as SQIVND (reference sequence). The CDR3 sequence: CASSIVGGDRTQYF. CDR3 sequence (DNA): TGTGCCAGTAGTATAGTAGGCGGGGACAGGACCCAGTACTTC.

The chain is built from TRBV11-3 and TRBJ2-7; 10 bases fit TRBD1. The length of the CDR3 is 15 residues. Germline trimming cut 5 bases from V and 3 bases from J; bases unmatched to any gene: 7. The germline gives CDR1 SGHNT, CDR2 YENEEA. The CDR3 DNA follows: TGTGCCAGCAGCCTGGGACAGGGGCATTACTACGAGCAGTACTTC. Translation gives CASSLGQGHYYEQYF.